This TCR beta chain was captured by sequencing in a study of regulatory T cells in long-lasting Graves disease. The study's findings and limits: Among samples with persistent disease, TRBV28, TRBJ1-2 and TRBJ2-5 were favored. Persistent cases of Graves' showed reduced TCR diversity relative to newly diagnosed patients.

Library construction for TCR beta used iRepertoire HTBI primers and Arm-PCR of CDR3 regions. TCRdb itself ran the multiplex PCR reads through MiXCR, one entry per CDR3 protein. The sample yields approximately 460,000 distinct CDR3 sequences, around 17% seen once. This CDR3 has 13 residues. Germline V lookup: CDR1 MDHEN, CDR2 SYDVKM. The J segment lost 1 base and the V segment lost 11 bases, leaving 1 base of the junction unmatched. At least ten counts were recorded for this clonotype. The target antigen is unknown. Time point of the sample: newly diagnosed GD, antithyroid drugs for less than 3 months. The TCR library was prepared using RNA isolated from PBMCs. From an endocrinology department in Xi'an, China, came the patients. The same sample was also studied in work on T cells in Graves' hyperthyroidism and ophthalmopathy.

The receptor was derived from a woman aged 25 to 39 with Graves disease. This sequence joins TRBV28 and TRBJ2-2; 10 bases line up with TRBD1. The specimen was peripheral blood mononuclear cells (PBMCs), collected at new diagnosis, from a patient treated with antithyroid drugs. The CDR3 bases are TGTGCCGGACAGGGGGAGAACACCGGGGAGCTGTTTTTT. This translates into CAGQGENTGELFF.